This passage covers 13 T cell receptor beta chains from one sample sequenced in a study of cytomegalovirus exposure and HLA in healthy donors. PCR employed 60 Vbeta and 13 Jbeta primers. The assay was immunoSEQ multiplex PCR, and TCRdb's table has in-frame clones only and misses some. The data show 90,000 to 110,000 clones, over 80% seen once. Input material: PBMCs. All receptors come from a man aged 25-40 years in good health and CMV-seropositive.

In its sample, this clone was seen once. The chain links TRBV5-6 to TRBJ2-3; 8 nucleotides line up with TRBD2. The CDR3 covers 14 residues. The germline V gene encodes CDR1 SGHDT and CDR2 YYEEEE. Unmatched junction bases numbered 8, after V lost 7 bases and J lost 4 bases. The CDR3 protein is CASVRGLGADTQYF. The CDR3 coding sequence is TGTGCCAGCGTGCGGGGACTAGGGGCAGATACGCAGTATTTT. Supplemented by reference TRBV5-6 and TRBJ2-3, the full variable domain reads DAGVTQSPTHLIKTRGQQVTLRCSPKSGHDTVSWYQQALGQGPQFIFQYYEEEERQRGNFPDRFSGHQFPNYSSELNVNALLLGDSALYLCASVRGLGADTQYFGPGTRLTVL.

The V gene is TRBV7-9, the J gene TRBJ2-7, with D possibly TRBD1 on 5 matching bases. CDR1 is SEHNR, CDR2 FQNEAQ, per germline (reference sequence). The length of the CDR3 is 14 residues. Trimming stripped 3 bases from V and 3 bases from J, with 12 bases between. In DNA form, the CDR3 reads TGTGCCAGCAGCTTTTGGACAACGGACTACGAGCAGTACTTC. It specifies CASSFWTTDYEQYF.

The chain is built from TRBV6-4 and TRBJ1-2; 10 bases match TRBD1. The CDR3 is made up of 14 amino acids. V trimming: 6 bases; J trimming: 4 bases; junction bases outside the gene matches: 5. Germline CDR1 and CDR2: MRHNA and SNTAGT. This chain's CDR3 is CASRPGQGTYGYTF. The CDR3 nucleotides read TGTGCCAGCAGACCGGGACAGGGGACCTATGGCTACACCTTC.

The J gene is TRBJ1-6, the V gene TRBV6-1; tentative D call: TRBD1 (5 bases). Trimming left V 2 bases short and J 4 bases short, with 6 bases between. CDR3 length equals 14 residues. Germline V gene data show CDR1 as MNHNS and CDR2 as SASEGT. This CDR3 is CASSETGYNSPLHF. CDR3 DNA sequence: TGTGCCAGCAGTGAAACAGGATATAATTCACCCCTCCACTTT.

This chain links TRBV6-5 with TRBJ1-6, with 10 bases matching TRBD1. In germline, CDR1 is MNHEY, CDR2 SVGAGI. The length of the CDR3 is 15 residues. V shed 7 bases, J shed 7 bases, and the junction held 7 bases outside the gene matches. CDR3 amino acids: CASTRGQGGNSPLHF. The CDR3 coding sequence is TGTGCCAGCACCAGAGGACAGGGGGGGAATTCACCCCTCCACTTT.

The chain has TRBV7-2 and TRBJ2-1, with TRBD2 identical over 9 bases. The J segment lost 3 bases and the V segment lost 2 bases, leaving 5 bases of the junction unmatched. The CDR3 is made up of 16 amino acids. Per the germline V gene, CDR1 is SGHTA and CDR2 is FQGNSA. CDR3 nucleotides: TGTGCCAGCAGCTTACTAGGGCGGGGGGGCTACAATGAGCAGTTCTTC. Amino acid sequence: CASSLLGRGGYNEQFF.

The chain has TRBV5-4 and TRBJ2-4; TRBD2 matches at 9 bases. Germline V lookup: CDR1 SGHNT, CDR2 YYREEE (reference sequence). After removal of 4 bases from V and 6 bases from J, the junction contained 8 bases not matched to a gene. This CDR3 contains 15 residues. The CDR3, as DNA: TGTGCCAGCAGCCCTCGCGGGGGGGCCGGAAACATTCAGTACTTC. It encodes CASSPRGGAGNIQYF.

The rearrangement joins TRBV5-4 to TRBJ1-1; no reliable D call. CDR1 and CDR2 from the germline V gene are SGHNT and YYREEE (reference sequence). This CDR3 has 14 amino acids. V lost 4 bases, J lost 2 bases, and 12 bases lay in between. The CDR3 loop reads CASSPGWGNTEAFF. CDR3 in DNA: TGTGCCAGCAGCCCGGGGTGGGGTAACACTGAAGCTTTCTTT.

The CDR3 region is CASRGRPGNEKLFF. CDR3 sequence (DNA): TGTGCCAGCAGGGGTAGGCCAGGGAACGAAAAACTGTTTTTT. The chain carries TRBV2 and TRBJ1-4, with D maybe TRBD1 (5 bases). The V gene's germline CDR1 is SNHLY and CDR2 FYNNEI. The CDR3 extends over 14 amino acids. Trimming cost V 6 bases and J 8 bases, with 16 bases left between them.

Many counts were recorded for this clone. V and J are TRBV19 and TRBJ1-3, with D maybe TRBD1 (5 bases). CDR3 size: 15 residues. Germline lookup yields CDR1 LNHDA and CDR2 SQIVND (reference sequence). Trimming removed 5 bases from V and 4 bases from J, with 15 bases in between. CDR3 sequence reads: CASSPSWGTGNTIYF. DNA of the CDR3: TGTGCCAGTAGTCCCTCGTGGGGCACGGGAAACACCATATATTTT. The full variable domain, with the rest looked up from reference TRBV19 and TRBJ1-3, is DGGITQSPKYLFRKEGQNVTLSCEQNLNHDAMYWYRQDPGQGLRLIYYSQIVNDFQKGDIAEGYSVSREKKESFPLTVTSAQKNPTAFYLCASSPSWGTGNTIYFGEGSWLTVV.

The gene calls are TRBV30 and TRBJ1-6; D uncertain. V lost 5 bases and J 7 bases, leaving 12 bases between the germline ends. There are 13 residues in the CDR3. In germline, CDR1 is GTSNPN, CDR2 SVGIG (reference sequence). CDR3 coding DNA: TGTGCCTGGCGGCAGGTTTTAAATTCACCCCTCCACTTT. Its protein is CAWRQVLNSPLHF.

CDR3 loop: CASSSPGERFYNEQFF. The CDR3 DNA reads as TGTGCCAGCAGCTCCCCAGGGGAGCGGTTCTACAATGAGCAGTTCTTC. The V call is TRBV7-6, the J call TRBJ2-1, with D tentatively TRBD1 (6 bases). V lost 4 bases and J 3 bases, leaving 16 bases between the germline ends. CDR3 length: 16 amino acids. Germline V gene data show CDR1 as SGHVS and CDR2 as FNYEAQ. Drawing the rest from reference TRBV7-6 and TRBJ2-1, the complete variable domain is GAGVSQSPRYKVTKRGQDVALRCDPISGHVSLYWYRQALGQGPEFLTYFNYEAQQDKSGLPNDRFSAERPEGSISTLTIQRTEQRDSAMYRCASSSPGERFYNEQFFGPGTRLTVL.

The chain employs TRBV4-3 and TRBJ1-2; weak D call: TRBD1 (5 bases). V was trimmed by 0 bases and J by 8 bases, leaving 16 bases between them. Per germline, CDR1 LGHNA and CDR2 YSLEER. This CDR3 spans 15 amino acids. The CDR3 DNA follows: TGCGCCAGCAGCCAAGATAGGGGAGGGGTGGGCGGCTACACCTTC. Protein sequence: CASSQDRGGVGGYTF.